This entry concerns a single T cell receptor beta chain. The data stem from a study of blood T cell repertoires in COVID-19. On the study more broadly: COVID-19 samples collected from the United States, Italy and Spain covered acute and convalescent phases. Sample material is recorded as cDNA or gDNA derived from T cells, B-cell-depleted T cells, or PBMCs.

Methods used by the authors: Amplification from reference gene primers served as the basis for estimated nucleated cell counts. The method was immunoSEQ multiplex PCR; TCRdb's version includes in-frame clones alone and lacks a portion of them. V and J calls and clone size are copied from that table; D and trimming were computed from the DNA. The top ten clones hold approximately 4% of a sample with roughly 230,000 clones, approximately 83% of them seen once. The sequencing input was peripheral blood. This receptor was identified in a man aged 45 to 65 with active or convalescent COVID-19.

The CDR3 spells CASTGDSQETQYF. Here the CDR3 DNA reads TGTGCCAGCACTGGGGACAGTCAAGAGACCCAGTACTTC. The chain couples TRBV11-1 to TRBJ2-5; 7 nucleotides match TRBD1. The CDR3 runs to 13 residues. With 7 bases clipped from V and 2 bases from J, the junction kept 4 bases outside the gene matches. Germline values: CDR1 SGHAT, CDR2 FQDESV (reference sequence).